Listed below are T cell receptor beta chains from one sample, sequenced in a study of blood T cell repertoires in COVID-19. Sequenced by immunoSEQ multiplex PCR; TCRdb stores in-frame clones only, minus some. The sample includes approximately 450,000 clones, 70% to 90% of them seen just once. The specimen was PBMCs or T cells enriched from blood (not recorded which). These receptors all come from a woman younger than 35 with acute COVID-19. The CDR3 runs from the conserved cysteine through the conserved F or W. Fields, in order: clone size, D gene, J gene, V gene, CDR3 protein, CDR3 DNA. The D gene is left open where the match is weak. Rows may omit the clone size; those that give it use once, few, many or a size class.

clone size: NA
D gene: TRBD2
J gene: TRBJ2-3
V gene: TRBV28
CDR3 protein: CASGGLAESKAEDNHPNTQYF
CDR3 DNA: TGTGCCAGCGGTGGACTAGCGGAGTCCAAAGCGGAGGATAATCATCCTAATACGCAGTATTTT

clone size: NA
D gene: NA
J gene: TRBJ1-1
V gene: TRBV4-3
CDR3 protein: CASSQVVGELNTEAFF
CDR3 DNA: TGCGCCAGCAGCCAAGTTGTCGGGGAGCTGAACACTGAAGCTTTCTTT

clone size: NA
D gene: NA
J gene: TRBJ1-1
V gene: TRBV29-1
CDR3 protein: CSGRTTSGAEAFF
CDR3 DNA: TGCAGCGGGAGGACAACTTCAGGGGCTGAAGCTTTCTTT

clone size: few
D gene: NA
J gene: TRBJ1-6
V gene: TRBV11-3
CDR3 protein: CASSFFRSPLHF
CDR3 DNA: TGTGCCAGCAGCTTCTTCCGTTCACCCCTCCACTTT

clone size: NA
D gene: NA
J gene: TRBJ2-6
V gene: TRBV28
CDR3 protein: CASRKRQSGANVLTF
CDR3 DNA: TGTGCCAGCAGGAAGAGACAATCTGGGGCCAACGTCCTGACTTTC

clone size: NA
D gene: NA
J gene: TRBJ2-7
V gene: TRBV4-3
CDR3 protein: CASSQDLRGLYEQYF
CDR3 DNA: TGCGCCAGCAGCCAAGATTTACGTGGCCTTTACGAGCAGTACTTC

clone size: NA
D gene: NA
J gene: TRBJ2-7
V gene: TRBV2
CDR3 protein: CASSSDWAYEQYF
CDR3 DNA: TGTGCCAGCAGTTCGGACTGGGCCTACGAGCAGTACTTC

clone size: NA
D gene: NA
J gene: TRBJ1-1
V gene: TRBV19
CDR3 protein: CASRALNTEAFF
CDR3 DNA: TGTGCCAGCCGCGCTTTGAACACTGAAGCTTTCTTT

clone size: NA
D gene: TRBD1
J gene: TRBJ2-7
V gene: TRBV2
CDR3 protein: CASGTGGYEQYF
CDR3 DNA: TGTGCCAGCGGGACAGGGGGGTACGAGCAGTACTTC

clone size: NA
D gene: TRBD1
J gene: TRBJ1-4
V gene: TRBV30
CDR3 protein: CACTPPGQWDEKLFF
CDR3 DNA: TGTGCCTGCACCCCCCCGGGACAGTGGGACGAAAAACTGTTTTTT

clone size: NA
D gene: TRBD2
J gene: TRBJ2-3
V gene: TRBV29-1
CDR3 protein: CSGEAGGADTQYF
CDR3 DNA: TGCAGCGGGGAAGCGGGAGGCGCAGATACGCAGTATTTT

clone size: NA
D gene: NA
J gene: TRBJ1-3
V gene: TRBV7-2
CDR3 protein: CASSLVPQASSGNTIYF
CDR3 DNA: TGTGCCAGCAGCTTAGTCCCCCAGGCCAGCTCTGGAAACACCATATATTTT

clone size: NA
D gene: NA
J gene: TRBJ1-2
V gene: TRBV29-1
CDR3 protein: CSVEDQLGGGPHGYTF
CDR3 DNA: TGCAGCGTTGAAGATCAGCTTGGGGGAGGTCCGCATGGCTACACCTTC

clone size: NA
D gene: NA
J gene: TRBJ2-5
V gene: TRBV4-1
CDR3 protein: CASSQDSARLETQYF
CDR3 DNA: TGCGCCAGCAGCCAAGATTCCGCCCGGTTGGAGACCCAGTACTTC

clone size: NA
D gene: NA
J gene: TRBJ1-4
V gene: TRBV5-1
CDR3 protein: CASSLVVTSINEKLFF
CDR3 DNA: TGCGCCAGCAGCTTGGTTGTGACAAGCATAAATGAAAAACTGTTTTTT

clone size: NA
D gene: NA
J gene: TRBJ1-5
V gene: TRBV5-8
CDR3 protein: CASSLSSSNQPQHF
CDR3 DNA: TGTGCCAGCAGCTTATCGAGTTCCAATCAGCCCCAGCATTTT

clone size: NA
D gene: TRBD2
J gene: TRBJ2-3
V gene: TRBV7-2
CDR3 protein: CASSWGLATDTQYF
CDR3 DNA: TGTGCCAGCAGCTGGGGACTAGCGACAGATACGCAGTATTTT

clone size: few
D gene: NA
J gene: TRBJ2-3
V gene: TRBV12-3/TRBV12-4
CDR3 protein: CASSHDRNTQYF
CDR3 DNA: TGTGCCAGCAGCCATGACAGGAATACGCAGTATTTT

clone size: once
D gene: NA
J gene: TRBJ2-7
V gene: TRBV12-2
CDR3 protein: CASRLADITGTSGRADEQYF
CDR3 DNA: TGTGCAAGTCGCTTAGCGGACATAACCGGGACTAGCGGGAGGGCCGACGAGCAGTACTTC

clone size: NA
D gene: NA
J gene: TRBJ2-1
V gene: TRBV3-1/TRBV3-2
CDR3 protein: CASSQALDSNEQFF
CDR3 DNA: TGTGCCAGCAGCCAAGCCCTAGATAGCAATGAGCAGTTCTTC

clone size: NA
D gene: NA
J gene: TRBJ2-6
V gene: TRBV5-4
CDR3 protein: CASSPEGSGANVLTF
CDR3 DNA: TGTGCCAGCAGCCCAGAGGGCTCTGGGGCCAACGTCCTGACTTTC

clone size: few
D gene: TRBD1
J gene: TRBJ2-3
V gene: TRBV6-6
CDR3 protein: CASSSRGRDEDTQYF
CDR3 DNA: TGTGCCAGCAGTTCAAGGGGGCGCGATGAAGATACGCAGTATTTT

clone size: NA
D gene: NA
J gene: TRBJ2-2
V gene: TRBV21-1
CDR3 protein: CASSSTGAGELFF
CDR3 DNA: TGTGCCAGCAGCAGCACAGGGGCCGGGGAGCTGTTTTTT

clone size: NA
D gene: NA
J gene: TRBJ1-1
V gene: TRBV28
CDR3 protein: CASSPRDNVYTEAFF
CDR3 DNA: TGTGCCAGCAGTCCCCGGGACAACGTTTACACTGAAGCTTTCTTT

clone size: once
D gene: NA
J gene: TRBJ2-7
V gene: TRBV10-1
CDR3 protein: CASSGQRYYEQYF
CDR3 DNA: TGCGCCAGCAGCGGACAGAGGTACTACGAGCAGTACTTC

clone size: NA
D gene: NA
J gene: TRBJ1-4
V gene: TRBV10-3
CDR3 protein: CAISESSGQTNEKLFF
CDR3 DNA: TGTGCCATCAGTGAGTCGAGTGGGCAAACTAATGAAAAACTGTTTTTT

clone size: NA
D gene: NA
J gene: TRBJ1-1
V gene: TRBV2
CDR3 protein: CASSEDSMNTEAFF
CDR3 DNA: TGTGCCAGCAGTGAGGACAGCATGAACACTGAAGCTTTCTTT

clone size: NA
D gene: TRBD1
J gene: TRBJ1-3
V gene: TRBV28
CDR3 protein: CASSLTGPTIYF
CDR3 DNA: TGTGCCAGCAGTCTGACAGGGCCCACCATATATTTT